This T cell receptor beta chain was recorded in a study of cytomegalovirus exposure and HLA in healthy donors. Study-wide context: Genetic ancestry analysis placed under 90% of the 400 or so donors that were genotyped in the Caucasian-associated cluster.

This clone was seen once. V lost 1 base and J 3 bases, leaving 12 bases between the germline ends. Germline values: CDR1 SGHTA, CDR2 FQGNSA. This CDR3 is 15 amino acids long. Primers for the PCR totalled 60 Vbeta and 13 Jbeta. The data were produced by immunoSEQ multiplex PCR, yet TCRdb's version contains in-frame clones alone and is incomplete. The data contain around 200,000 clones, over 75% of them singletons. The receptor's source is a man aged 40-49 years in good health and CMV-seropositive. The chain joins TRBV7-2 to TRBJ1-1, with D possibly TRBD1 on 6 matching bases. The sample comprised PBMCs. CDR3 sequence reads: CASSLDPPGDTEAFF. The CDR3 DNA is TGTGCCAGCAGCTTAGACCCCCCAGGGGACACTGAAGCTTTCTTT. The whole variable domain, filled in from reference TRBV7-2 and TRBJ1-1, reads GAGVSQSPSNKVTEKGKDVELRCDPISGHTALYWYRQSLGQGLEFLIYFQGNSAPDKSGLPSDRFSAERTGGSVSTLTIQRTQQEDSAVYLCASSLDPPGDTEAFFGQGTRLTVV.